What follows are 5 T cell receptor beta chains derived from one specimen sequenced in a study of T cell repertoires in cytomegalovirus infection. TCRdb used MiXCR to reprocess the reads, holding one entry per CDR3 protein. The table records 500,000 or so distinct CDR3 sequences, 16% of them present only once. Sequenced input: CD8+ T cells from PBMCs. All receptors come from a human donor in good health (CMV status not recorded). Some clones in this sample may be carry-over from other donors' samples.

The chain joins TRBV4-2 to TRBJ1-5, with D uncertain. Trimming cost V 0 bases and J 6 bases, with 6 bases left between them. This CDR3 is built from 13 residues. Germline loops: CDR1 LGHNA, CDR2 YNFKEQ. The CDR3 here is CASSQETTQPQHF. The CDR3 nucleotides are TGTGCCAGCAGCCAAGAAACGACTCAGCCCCAGCATTTT.

The chain joins TRBV29-1 to TRBJ1-2; D may be TRBD1 (6 bases). The germline V and J ends were trimmed by 3 bases and 2 bases, with 13 bases remaining between them. Germline values: CDR1 SQVTM, CDR2 ANQGSEA. The CDR3 is 14 residues long. The CDR3 DNA follows: TGCAGCGTTGAGGGGTATGGACAGAACTATGGCTACACCTTC. Residues: CSVEGYGQNYGYTF.

In its sample, this clonotype was seen many times. This sequence joins TRBV6-7 and TRBJ1-2; 9 nucleotides agree with TRBD1. TRBV6-7 is an ORF, and what it does is uncertain. The junction had 5 bases not matched to a gene; V was cut back by 2 bases and J by 4 bases. CDR3 length: 15 residues. The CDR3 DNA follows: TGTGCCAGCAGTTACGGGGACAGGGCCGCCTATGGCTACACCTTC. This codes for CASSYGDRAAYGYTF.

This clonotype was counted only a few times. V and J are TRBV4-1 and TRBJ1-5, with D unclear. The CDR3 runs to 16 residues. The ends were cut back, 2 bases at V and 2 bases at J, with 13 bases in the middle. In germline, CDR1 is MGHRA, CDR2 YSYEKL. For the CDR3, the DNA is TGCGCCAGCAGCCAATCAGAGGACCTAGGCAATCAGCCCCAGCATTTT. Its translation: CASSQSEDLGNQPQHF.

This clonotype showed up just a few times. The V and J genes are TRBV6-1 and TRBJ2-7; 13 positions agree with TRBD2. Unmatched junction bases numbered 1, after V lost 0 bases and J lost 5 bases. The CDR3 covers 15 residues. CDR1 MNHNS and CDR2 SASEGT come from the germline V gene. The CDR3 is CASSEAGLAGHEQYF. CDR3 in DNA: TGTGCCAGCAGTGAAGCGGGACTAGCGGGGCACGAGCAGTACTTC.